Described below is a single T cell receptor (beta chain) sequence and its context. Its antigen remains unknown. In the PCR, 60 Vbeta and 13 Jbeta primers were used. Produced via immunoSEQ multiplex PCR; TCRdb's table is partial and in-frame only. The table includes about 170,000 clones, 73% detected once. The data belong to a study of cytomegalovirus exposure and HLA in healthy donors. Study observations and caveats: For TCR beta chains, V- and J-gene trimming was later linked to a missense DCLRE1C variant. Because they were indistinguishable, some V segments, including TRBV6-2 and TRBV6-3, were excluded.

V shed 10 bases and J 0 bases; nucleotides not matched to a gene: 4. This CDR3 contains 14 residues. The germline V gene encodes CDR1 LNHDA and CDR2 SQIVND (reference sequence). What was sequenced was PBMCs. The receptor was derived from a young woman in good health and CMV-seropositive. V gene TRBV19 combines with J gene TRBJ2-2, with 8 bases fitting TRBD2. The CDR3: CATPGGANTGELFF. For the CDR3, the DNA is TGTGCCACTCCCGGGGGGGCGAACACCGGGGAGCTGTTTTTT.